These T cell receptor beta chains were read from a single sample in a study of T cells in Graves' hyperthyroidism and ophthalmopathy. MiXCR, applied by TCRdb to the multiplex PCR reads, yields one record per CDR3 protein. This sample has about 98,000 distinct CDR3 sequences; around 37% occur once, and the top ten carry roughly a tenth. The sequenced material came from peripheral blood or thyroid tissue (not recorded which). The receptor source for this set is a woman aged 25-40 years with Graves' hyperthyroidism. CDR3s include the opening cysteine and the closing phenylalanine or tryptophan. D genes are given only for firm matches. Expanded clones get a size class; other rows say once, few or many, or leave the size out.

>TRBJ1-5|TRBV7-2|NA|NA
CASSLGGYQPQHF
TGTGCCAGCAGCTTAGGGGGATATCAGCCCCAGCATTTT
>TRBJ2-2|TRBV7-9|many|TRBD1
CASSSWGQLNTGELFF
TGTGCCAGCAGCTCCTGGGGACAGCTTAACACCGGGGAGCTGTTTTTT
>TRBJ1-3|TRBV12-3/TRBV12-4|NA|NA
CASSLEGLDGNTIYF
TGTGCCAGCAGTTTAGAGGGGTTGGATGGAAACACCATATATTTT
>TRBJ2-2|TRBV19|many|NA
CASSIDRGTPTGELFF
TGTGCCAGTAGTATAGATCGGGGGACGCCGACCGGGGAGCTGTTTTTT
>TRBJ2-7|TRBV6-5|many|NA
CASFRLGSYEQYF
TGTGCCAGCTTTAGATTGGGGTCCTACGAGCAGTACTTC
>TRBJ2-5|TRBV28|NA|NA
CASSPTLAETQYF
TGTGCCAGCAGCCCCACTCTGGCCGAGACCCAGTACTTC
>TRBJ1-2|TRBV2|NA|NA
CASKKDTNGYTF
TGTGCCAGCAAGAAGGACACAAATGGCTACACCTTC
>TRBJ2-7|TRBV10-3|few|NA
CAISESGAPGEQYF
TGTGCCATCAGTGAATCAGGGGCGCCCGGCGAGCAGTACTTC
>TRBJ2-2|TRBV7-2|few|TRBD2
CASSLRPAGAIRELFF
TGTGCCAGCAGTTTACGCCCTGCGGGAGCGATTCGGGAGCTGTTTTTT
>TRBJ1-4|TRBV7-8|NA|TRBD1
CASSPPGQGGEKLFF
TGTGCCAGCAGCCCCCCGGGACAGGGCGGAGAAAAACTGTTTTTT
>TRBJ1-2|TRBV7-9|many|NA
CASSLGGGGNGYTF
TGTGCCAGCAGCCTGGGGGGAGGGGGAAATGGCTACACCTTC
>TRBJ2-7|TRBV6-6|NA|TRBD1
CASSQTGTGGNEQYF
TGTGCCAGCAGCCAGACCGGGACAGGGGGCAACGAGCAGTACTTC
>TRBJ1-5|TRBV5-5|many|NA
CASSLRVGQPQHF
TGTGCCAGCAGCTTGAGGGTTGGACAGCCCCAGCATTTT
>TRBJ2-1|TRBV5-1|NA|NA
CASSLGSVNEQFF
TGCGCCAGCAGCTTGGGGTCAGTAAATGAGCAGTTCTTC
>TRBJ1-2|TRBV7-9|many|NA
CASSLVGFGDGYTF
TGTGCCAGCAGCTTAGTAGGTTTTGGGGATGGCTACACCTTC
>TRBJ1-1|TRBV12-3/TRBV12-4|NA|NA
CASSFRAGLNTEAFF
TGTGCCAGCAGTTTTAGGGCAGGGCTGAACACTGAAGCTTTCTTT
>TRBJ2-5|TRBV24-1|NA|TRBD2
CATSDTSGIEETQYF
TGTGCCACCAGTGATACTAGCGGGATAGAAGAGACCCAGTACTTC
>TRBJ2-7|TRBV2|many|TRBD1
CATYSPGQHYEQYF
TGTGCCACCTACTCTCCGGGACAGCACTACGAGCAGTACTTC
>TRBJ1-1|TRBV15|many|NA
CATSRDPLPNTEAFF
TGTGCCACCAGCAGAGATCCCCTGCCAAACACTGAAGCTTTCTTT
>TRBJ1-5|TRBV7-6|many|TRBD1
CASSPGQGEGNQPQHF
TGTGCCAGCAGCCCGGGACAGGGGGAGGGCAATCAGCCCCAGCATTTT
>TRBJ2-7|TRBV2|NA|NA
CASSGSPYEQCF
TGTGCCAGCAGTGGCAGTCCCTACGAGCAGTGCTTC
>TRBJ2-2|TRBV2|NA|NA
CASGFITGELFF
TGTGCCAGCGGGTTTATCACCGGGGAGCTGTTTTTT
>TRBJ2-5|TRBV10-2|many|TRBD2
CASQPLAGAETQYF
TGCGCCAGCCAGCCCCTAGCGGGAGCTGAGACCCAGTACTTC
>TRBJ2-7|TRBV12-3/TRBV12-4|many|NA
CASRPHIRVGVDEQYF
TGTGCCAGCAGACCCCACATCAGGGTTGGTGTCGACGAGCAGTACTTC
>TRBJ2-5|TRBV10-2|NA|TRBD1
CATQRGQGAWETQYF
TGCGCCACTCAGCGGGGACAGGGGGCCTGGGAGACCCAGTACTTC
>TRBJ2-5|TRBV6-1|many|TRBD2
CASSGLAGEETQYF
TGTGCCAGCAGTGGACTAGCGGGAGAAGAGACCCAGTACTTC
>TRBJ2-1|TRBV7-7|NA|NA
CASSLDGSTYNEQFF
TGTGCTAGCAGCTTAGACGGGAGCACCTACAATGAGCAGTTCTTC
>TRBJ2-5|TRBV18|many|NA
CASSAQVHDQYF
TGTGCCAGCTCCGCACAGGTCCACGACCAGTACTTC
>TRBJ1-5|TRBV10-3|NA|NA
CANTTWGAISQPQHF
TGTGCCAACACTACGTGGGGGGCGATTAGTCAACCCCAGCATTTT
>TRBJ1-2|TRBV11-2|many|NA
CASSSAPEWDYGYTF
TGTGCCAGCAGCTCAGCCCCCGAGTGGGACTATGGCTACACCTTC
>TRBJ2-7|TRBV20-1|many|TRBD1
CSAPGTGRYEQYF
TGCAGTGCCCCCGGGACAGGGCGCTACGAGCAGTACTTC
>TRBJ2-2|TRBV12-3/TRBV12-4|few|TRBD2
CASGRAGAKTGELFF
TGTGCCAGCGGCAGGGCGGGAGCCAAGACCGGGGAGCTGTTTTTT
>TRBJ1-4|TRBV7-2|NA|NA
CASSSWQREEKLFF
TGTGCCAGCAGCAGCTGGCAGCGTGAGGAAAAACTGTTTTTT
>TRBJ1-2|TRBV2|many|NA
CASSNGGYGYTF
TGTGCCAGCAGCAACGGGGGCTATGGCTACACCTTC
>TRBJ2-5|TRBV7-4|NA|TRBD2
CASSPSSETSGRETQYF
TGTGCCAGCAGCCCTAGTAGCGAAACTAGCGGGAGAGAGACCCAGTACTTC
>TRBJ2-6|TRBV10-3|NA|TRBD2
CASWGVAGGPDGANVLTF
TGTGCCAGCTGGGGGGTAGCGGGAGGGCCGGATGGGGCCAACGTCCTGACTTTC
>TRBJ2-7|TRBV5-1|many|TRBD2
CASSSSSGHSYEQYF
TGCGCCAGCAGCTCAAGTAGCGGGCATTCCTACGAGCAGTACTTC
>TRBJ2-3|TRBV30|NA|NA
CAWSVGGRGTDTQYF
TGTGCCTGGAGTGTTGGAGGGCGAGGGACAGATACGCAGTATTTT
>TRBJ2-7|TRBV27|many|NA
CATSMGLSYEQYF
TGTGCCACCTCAATGGGACTCAGCTACGAGCAGTACTTC